Presented here are 26 T cell receptor beta chains from one specimen sequenced in a study of CD8 T cells in ankylosing spondylitis. TCRdb re-called the 5' RACE reads with MiXCR, one entry per CDR3 protein. Of under 850,000 distinct CDR3 sequences in the sample, about 20% are singletons; the top ten hold 15% to 20%. Their antigens remain unidentified. Study results and limitations: In ankylosing spondylitis blood, a motif of fewer than 10 highly homologous TCR beta variants appeared characteristic.

The sample taken for sequencing was blood, either unsorted or a sorted T cell fraction (not recorded which). All receptors come from a male donor with ankylosing spondylitis.

The J gene is TRBJ1-1, the V gene TRBV20-1, with 7 nucleotides matching TRBD1. Germline assignment: CDR1 DFQATT and CDR2 SNEGSKA (reference sequence). V dropped 1 base and J dropped 1; count of bases not matched to a gene: 6. This CDR3 is built from 15 residues. This CDR3 is CSARALGTENTEAFF. The CDR3 DNA reads TGCAGTGCTAGAGCCCTCGGGACAGAGAACACTGAAGCTTTCTTT.

This clonotype was recorded a few times. J is TRBJ2-1 and V is TRBV9; TRBD2 agrees at 7 bases. V dropped 3 bases and J dropped 6; count of bases not matched to a gene: 9. The CDR3 runs to 15 residues. Germline assignment: CDR1 SGDLS and CDR2 YYNGEE. CDR3 in amino acids: CASSEVAGTGNEQFF. Written as DNA, the CDR3 is TGTGCCAGCAGCGAAGTAGCGGGTACAGGCAATGAGCAGTTCTTC.

There are a few counts of this clonotype. The rearrangement uses TRBV9 and TRBJ1-1; D remains ambiguous. The CDR3 runs to 14 residues. Trimming took 5 bases from V and 2 from J, leaving 13 bases between them. Germline values: CDR1 SGDLS, CDR2 YYNGEE. The CDR3 spells CASSRGNLNTEAFF. The CDR3 DNA is TGTGCCAGCAGTCGCGGCAATCTTAACACTGAAGCTTTCTTT.

The chain links TRBV4-2 to TRBJ2-1, with no clear D. The ends were cut back, 0 bases at V and 0 bases at J, with 12 bases in the middle. Per germline, CDR1 LGHNA and CDR2 YNFKEQ. This CDR3 region has 17 residues. The CDR3 sequence: CASSQEETQSSYNEQFF. CDR3 DNA: TGTGCCAGCAGCCAAGAGGAAACCCAAAGCTCCTACAATGAGCAGTTCTTC.

The sample holds a few counts of this clonotype. V is TRBV24-1 and J is TRBJ2-1; TRBD1 agrees at 7 bases. The germline gives CDR1 KGHDR, CDR2 SFDVKD. After removal of 0 bases from V and 4 bases from J, the junction contained 20 bases not matched to a gene. The length of the CDR3 is 21 residues. Here the CDR3 reads CATSDLLRDRKNPLTYNEQFF. The CDR3 region has the DNA TGTGCCACCAGTGATTTGCTCCGGGACAGAAAAAACCCCTTGACATACAATGAGCAGTTCTTC.

In its sample, this clonotype was seen a few times. This chain connects TRBV20-1 to TRBJ1-1; D gene unclear. The CDR3 is 15 residues long. CDR1 and CDR2 from the germline V gene are DFQATT and SNEGSKA (reference sequence). V was cut by 3 bases and J by 0 bases, with 14 bases left in between. The CDR3 bases are TGCAGTGCTAGCGCTCCTACTGGGATGAACACTGAAGCTTTCTTT. It specifies CSASAPTGMNTEAFF.

This clonotype was observed a handful of times. This sequence joins TRBV5-4 and TRBJ2-5; D is ambiguous. With 4 bases removed from V and 4 bases from J, the gap between germline ends came to 23 bases. The CDR3 contains 17 residues. Germline V gene lookup returns CDR1 SGHNT and CDR2 YYREEE (reference sequence). CDR3 sequence: CASSLEPGPTMTETQYF. The CDR3 nucleotides read TGTGCCAGCAGCCTGGAACCAGGTCCAACAATGACAGAGACCCAGTACTTC.

The V and J genes are TRBV10-1 and TRBJ1-1; D remains unclear. V dropped 0 bases and J dropped 4 bases, with 6 bases sitting between them. CDR1 is WNHNN and CDR2 is SYGVQD in the germline V gene (reference sequence). The CDR3 sequence is 13 residues long. CDR3 region: CASSESRATEAFF. Written as DNA, the CDR3 is TGCGCCAGCAGTGAGTCAAGGGCCACTGAAGCTTTCTTT.

V usage is TRBV12-3 or TRBV12-4 and J usage is TRBJ2-7; weak D call: TRBD2 (5 bases). V was clipped by 5 bases and J by 6 bases, with 17 bases between them. The CDR3 is 14 amino acids. The CDR3: CASSRSSGLGEQYF. The CDR3 DNA follows: TGTGCCAGCAGTCGCTCATCGGGATTGGGCGAGCAGTACTTC.

This clonotype was seen only a few times. V is TRBV15 and J is TRBJ1-2, with a tentative D call TRBD1 (6 bases). V was pared by 2 bases and J by 6 bases, with 13 bases between. The CDR3 has 14 amino acids. Germline CDR1 is LNHNV and CDR2 is YYDKDF (reference sequence). The CDR3 DNA reads TGTGCCACCAGCAGAACCCAACAGGGAAATGGCTACACCTTC. Translated, it gives CATSRTQQGNGYTF.

V gene TRBV5-6 combines with J gene TRBJ2-7; TRBD2 aligns across 7 bases. The CDR3 consists of 16 residues. CDR1 is SGHDT and CDR2 is YYEEEE in the germline V gene. The junction had 13 bases not matched to a gene; V was cut back by 4 bases and J by 3 bases. The CDR3 loop reads CASSPTTLAPDYEQYF. CDR3 DNA sequence: TGTGCCAGCAGCCCCACGACACTAGCGCCGGACTACGAGCAGTACTTC. Full variable domain (remainder filled in from reference TRBV5-6 and TRBJ2-7): DAGVTQSPTHLIKTRGQQVTLRCSPKSGHDTVSWYQQALGQGPQFIFQYYEEEERQRGNFPDRFSGHQFPNYSSELNVNALLLGDSALYLCASSPTTLAPDYEQYFGPGTRLTVT.

This clonotype was found a few times. V gene TRBV20-1 combines with J gene TRBJ2-5; 9 bases are shared with TRBD2. CDR3 size: 17 residues. Trimming at V came to 0 bases and at J to 5 bases, leaving 13 bases not matched to a gene. Per germline, CDR1 DFQATT and CDR2 SNEGSKA (reference sequence). The CDR3 loop is CSARDRLYSGSGETQYF. DNA for the CDR3: TGCAGTGCTAGAGATCGTCTTTATAGCGGGAGCGGTGAGACCCAGTACTTC.

The chain links TRBV6-5 to TRBJ2-1, with 11 bases that match TRBD2. The CDR3 length is 16 residues. Germline lookup yields CDR1 MNHEY and CDR2 SVGAGI. With 2 bases clipped from V and 7 bases from J, the junction kept 7 bases outside the gene matches. CDR3 loop: CASSYGSSGRLNEQFF. The CDR3 DNA reads as TGTGCCAGCAGTTACGGGTCTAGCGGGAGGCTAAATGAGCAGTTCTTC.

This clonotype was recorded at least ten times. V is TRBV11-2 and J is TRBJ2-3; no clear D gene. Germline values: CDR1 SGHAT, CDR2 FQNNGV. The germline V and J ends were trimmed by 5 bases and 1 base, with 10 bases remaining between them. The CDR3 covers 14 residues. CDR3 residues: CASSDLMRTDTQYF. CDR3 coding DNA: TGTGCCAGCAGCGACCTGATGCGCACAGATACGCAGTATTTT.

The chain couples TRBV4-3 to TRBJ1-2; the D is unclear. The CDR3 has 19 residues. The germline CDR1 and CDR2 sequences are LGHNA and YSLEER. V dropped 1 base and J dropped 7 bases, with 28 bases sitting between them. CDR3 in DNA: TGCGCCAGCAGCCAAGGACTGATAGCGGCACACGGCGTTGGTGGTGGCTACACCTTC. It translates to CASSQGLIAAHGVGGGYTF.

V usage is TRBV12-3 or TRBV12-4 and J usage is TRBJ2-1, with D possibly being TRBD2 (6 bases). Trimming removed 2 bases from V and 3 bases from J, with 14 bases in between. The CDR3 covers 16 residues. CDR3 amino acids: CASSLLAATVYNEQFF. CDR3 bases: TGTGCCAGCAGTTTATTAGCGGCGACGGTCTACAATGAGCAGTTCTTC.

This clonotype was counted a few times. This chain uses TRBV29-1 with TRBJ2-4; D possibly corresponds to TRBD2 (6 bases). V gave up 4 bases and J gave up 2 bases, with 18 bases separating them. This CDR3 has 16 amino acids. Looked up from germline, CDR1 is SQVTM and CDR2 is ANQGSEA. CDR3 in amino acids: CSVVGGTGDPKNIQYF. The CDR3 DNA reads as TGCAGCGTTGTTGGAGGGACGGGTGATCCCAAAAACATTCAGTACTTC.

This clonotype was detected a few times. The chain links TRBV27 to TRBJ1-1, with TRBD1 matching over 9 bases. In germline, CDR1 is MNHEY, CDR2 SMNVEV (reference sequence). This CDR3 has 14 residues. Trimming removed 6 bases from V and 4 bases from J; junction bases left unmatched: 6. The CDR3 DNA follows: TGTGCCAGCAGGCGACAGGGGGATGGCACTGAAGCTTTCTTT. It specifies CASRRQGDGTEAFF.

This clonotype was detected only once. The gene calls are TRBV12-5 and TRBJ2-5; 9 positions agree with TRBD2. The CDR3 runs to 14 residues. V was pared by 8 bases and J by 7 bases, with 11 bases of the junction left unmatched. Germline loops: CDR1 LGHNT, CDR2 FRNRAP. Written as DNA, the CDR3 is TGTGCTAGTCGGGAGAGCGGGGGGAAAGTGACCCAGTACTTC. It encodes CASRESGGKVTQYF.

The table lists this clonotype with a few counts. V gene TRBV20-1 combines with J gene TRBJ2-7; 8 bases line up with TRBD2. Germline CDR1 DFQATT, CDR2 SNEGSKA (reference sequence). J lost 6 bases, V lost 5 bases, and 12 bases had no gene match. The length of the CDR3 is 14 residues. The CDR3, as DNA: TGCAGTGCTCCCCACGGGGGGGGACTTGCCGAGCAGTACTTC. It is translated as CSAPHGGGLAEQYF.

The chain combines TRBV11-1 with TRBJ2-6, with TRBD1 matching over 7 bases. Germline V lookup: CDR1 SGHAT, CDR2 FQDESV (reference sequence). The V and J ends lost 5 bases and 0 bases, in that order; junction bases with no gene match: 13. This CDR3 has 19 amino acids. The CDR3 here is CASSRTSGQPSSGANVLTF. DNA for the CDR3: TGTGCCAGCAGCCGAACCTCGGGACAGCCAAGCTCTGGGGCCAACGTCCTGACTTTC. Filled out from reference TRBV11-1 and TRBJ2-6, the complete variable domain reads EAEVAQSPRYKITEKSQAVAFWCDPISGHATLYWYRQILGQGPELLVQFQDESVVDDSQLPKDRFSAERLKGVDSTLKIQPAELGDSAMYLCASSRTSGQPSSGANVLTFGAGSRLTVL.

This clonotype occurred a few times. J is TRBJ2-3 and V is TRBV20-1; the match to TRBD2 covers 14 bases. V lost 3 bases and J lost 4; bases outside the gene matches: 3. This CDR3 has 15 residues. Germline V gene sequence: CDR1 DFQATT, CDR2 SNEGSKA (reference sequence). In DNA, the CDR3 is TGCAGTGCTAGTGGGACTAGCGGGAGCCCAGATACGCAGTATTTT. Translated, it gives CSASGTSGSPDTQYF.

A few counts support this clonotype. This sequence joins TRBV4-3 and TRBJ2-1, with TRBD1 identical over 9 bases. CDR1 is LGHNA and CDR2 is YSLEER in the germline V gene. The CDR3 sequence is 13 residues long. V shed 5 bases, J shed 6 bases, and the junction held 2 bases outside the gene matches. The CDR3 sequence: CASSRTGVNEQFF. The CDR3 DNA reads as TGCGCCAGCAGCAGGACAGGGGTCAATGAGCAGTTCTTC.

J is TRBJ2-1 and V is TRBV5-1, with a weak D call TRBD2 (6 bases). Trimming took 4 bases from V and 7 from J, leaving 12 bases between them. The germline gives CDR1 SGHRS, CDR2 YFSETQ. CDR3 length: 13 residues. CDR3: CASSPGAGNEQFF. The CDR3 DNA is TGCGCCAGCAGCCCCGGGGCGGGGAATGAGCAGTTCTTC.

Concerning this clonotype itself: Compared with germline, one end of the junction differs, possibly owing to a read error. The chain uses TRBV28 and TRBJ1-4, with a tentative D call TRBD1 (5 bases). Germline values: CDR1 MDHEN, CDR2 SYDVKM. The CDR3 extends over 14 amino acids. The CDR3, as DNA: TGTGCCAGCAGTTTGCCAGGGACTAGTGAAAAACTGTTTTTT. This sequence encodes CASSLPGTSEKLFF.

The chain uses TRBV20-1 and TRBJ2-7; 9 nucleotides line up with TRBD1. Per the germline V gene, CDR1 is DFQATT and CDR2 is SNEGSKA (reference sequence). The CDR3 spans 15 residues. The V and J ends lost 1 base and 3 bases, in that order; junction bases with no gene match: 7. CDR3 residues: CSARAGQGPLYEQYF. The DNA of the CDR3 is TGCAGTGCTAGAGCGGGACAGGGTCCTCTCTACGAGCAGTACTTC.